The 21 T cell receptor beta chains presented below share a single source sample, sequenced in a study of radiotherapy plus CTLA-4 blockade in lung cancer (dated by TCRdb to the late 2010s). The library was generated by the immunoSEQ multiplex PCR assay. Held by TCRdb, this immuneACCESS table contains in-frame sequences only and omits some clones. Under half of the omission traces to an unresolved V gene where checked; the cause of the rest is unknown. For this sample the table gives around 110,000 clones, of which approximately 81% were detected only once. Under 3% of the sample belongs to the ten largest clones. The specimen was peripheral blood, collected from a patient treated with radiotherapy plus ipilimumab. The origin of the receptors is a human donor with non-small cell lung cancer that progressed on radiotherapy plus ipilimumab. Some clones in this sample may be carry-over from other donors' samples.

The genes are TRBV5-1 and TRBJ2-7; D might be TRBD1 (6 bases). Germline values: CDR1 SGHRS, CDR2 YFSETQ. The CDR3 extends over 14 amino acids. Deletions cut 0 bases from V and 2 bases from J, with 9 bases between. This chain's CDR3 is CASSLAGQTYEQYF. CDR3 DNA sequence: TGCGCCAGCAGCTTGGCCGGACAGACCTACGAGCAGTACTTC.

This chain connects TRBV18 to TRBJ2-1, with 7 bases fitting TRBD2. The CDR3 spans 17 residues. The V gene's germline CDR1 is KGHSH and CDR2 LQKENI. J lost 1 base, V lost 3 bases, and 9 bases had no gene match. CDR3 in amino acids: CASSPPGGGKSYNEQFF. Written as DNA, the CDR3 is TGTGCCAGCTCACCGCCGGGGGGAGGAAAATCCTACAATGAGCAGTTCTTC.

V gene TRBV19 combines with J gene TRBJ1-2; D gene uncertain. The CDR3 spans 13 residues. Germline CDR1 and CDR2: LNHDA and SQIVND (reference sequence). V lost 0 bases to trimming and J lost 7 bases, with 9 bases between them. This CDR3 reads CASSIDSGGGYTF. DNA for the CDR3: TGTGCCAGTAGTATAGATAGCGGCGGTGGCTACACCTTC.

V and J are TRBV11-3 and TRBJ1-3; 11 bases fit TRBD1. CDR1 is SGHNT, CDR2 YENEEA, per germline. CDR3 size: 14 residues. The J segment lost 8 bases and the V segment lost 4 bases, leaving 4 bases of the junction unmatched. The CDR3 protein is CASSSGQGADTIYF. CDR3 nucleotide sequence: TGTGCCAGCAGCTCAGGACAGGGGGCGGACACCATATATTTT.

The chain employs TRBV4-3 and TRBJ1-3, with 7 nucleotides matching TRBD1. The germline V gene encodes CDR1 LGHNA and CDR2 YSLEER. The junction had 4 bases not matched to a gene; V was cut back by 4 bases and J by 4 bases. CDR3 length equals 14 residues. The CDR3 DNA sequence: TGCGCCAGCAGCCCACAGGGGTCCGGAAACACCATATATTTT. It translates to CASSPQGSGNTIYF.

The table lists this clone with many counts. The chain has TRBV6-1 and TRBJ2-2; no clear D. Between the trimmed V and J ends, which lost 4 bases and 6 bases, there was a span of 9 bases. The CDR3 length is 13 residues. Germline-derived CDR1 and CDR2 are MNHNS and SASEGT. The DNA of the CDR3 is TGTGCCAGCAGTGCGACCCCTCCCGGGGAGCTGTTTTTT. Protein: CASSATPPGELFF.

The chain has TRBV7-2 and TRBJ2-3, with 8 bases fitting TRBD1. The CDR3 is 16 amino acids. Germline CDR1 SGHTA, CDR2 FQGNSA. J gave up 2 bases and V 4 bases, and 8 bases lay outside the gene matches. DNA of the CDR3: TGTGCCAGCAGCTCCACCAGGGGGCCCCCCACAGATACGCAGTATTTT. Residues: CASSSTRGPPTDTQYF.

The rearrangement joins TRBV2 to TRBJ2-1, with 8 bases aligning to TRBD1. This CDR3 has 13 residues. V shed 7 bases, J shed 5 bases, and the junction held 4 bases outside the gene matches. Germline assignment: CDR1 SNHLY and CDR2 FYNNEI. Here the CDR3 reads CASTKDRDNEQFF. CDR3 nucleotide sequence: TGTGCCAGCACCAAGGACAGGGACAATGAGCAGTTCTTC.

V gene TRBV29-1 combines with J gene TRBJ1-2; maybe TRBD1 (5 bases). Per germline, CDR1 SQVTM and CDR2 ANQGSEA. Trimming took 5 bases from V and 4 from J, leaving 20 bases between them. CDR3 length: 15 amino acids. The CDR3 DNA follows: TGCAGCGTTCCCAACCCCCGGGACGGACCCTATGGCTACACCTTC. This encodes CSVPNPRDGPYGYTF.

The chain has TRBV28 and TRBJ1-4; 7 nucleotides line up with TRBD1. CDR3 length: 15 residues. The ends lost 1 base at V and 3 bases at J; junction bases unmatched: 2. Germline V gives CDR1 MDHEN, CDR2 SYDVKM. CDR3 nucleotide sequence: TGTGCCAGCAGTTTATTTGGGACAGCTAATGAAAAACTGTTTTTT. The encoded protein is CASSLFGTANEKLFF.

This sequence joins TRBV11-2 and TRBJ2-5, with D possibly TRBD2 on 5 matching bases. V was pared by 5 bases and J by 1 base, with 11 bases between. Germline CDR1 and CDR2: SGHAT and FQNNGV. This CDR3 spans 14 amino acids. CDR3 sequence (DNA): TGTGCCAGCAGCCCCCGGGGTCTCCAAGAGACCCAGTACTTC. Protein sequence: CASSPRGLQETQYF.

In this sample, this clone turned up once. This rearrangement joins TRBV7-3 to TRBJ1-4, with 7 bases matching TRBD1. Germline values: CDR1 SGHTA, CDR2 FQGTGA. Trimming removed 5 bases from V and 8 bases from J; junction bases left unmatched: 8. There are 14 residues in the CDR3. Here the CDR3 DNA reads TGTGCCAGCAGCGCGACAGGGTCGAAGGAAAAACTGTTTTTT. It encodes CASSATGSKEKLFF.

V is TRBV11-3 and J is TRBJ2-7; 7 nucleotides align to TRBD1. This CDR3 has 15 amino acids. Germline loops: CDR1 SGHNT, CDR2 YENEEA. Trimming removed 3 bases from V and 3 bases from J; junction bases left unmatched: 8. Here the CDR3 DNA reads TGTGCCAGCAGCTTCCAGACAGGGAATAACTACGAGCAGTACTTC. Its protein product is CASSFQTGNNYEQYF.

The chain recombines TRBV9 with TRBJ2-3, with no clear D. The V end was cut by 5 bases, the J end by 2 bases, with 15 bases between. From germline, CDR1 is SGDLS and CDR2 YYNGEE. The CDR3 is made up of 15 amino acids. The CDR3 sequence is CASSRGSIDTDTQYF. In DNA form, the CDR3 reads TGTGCCAGCAGTCGTGGCTCTATCGACACAGATACGCAGTATTTT.

This clone has more than one count but fewer than ten. The chain recombines TRBV5-1 with TRBJ1-6, with D unclear. CDR3 length: 18 amino acids. Trimming stripped 3 bases from V and 6 bases from J, with 22 bases between. Germline CDR1 is SGHRS and CDR2 is YFSETQ. The chain's CDR3 is CASSSAGGSRRSNSPLHF. The CDR3 bases are TGCGCCAGCAGCTCCGCAGGAGGCTCAAGGCGGAGTAATTCACCCCTCCACTTT.

The chain employs TRBV7-9 and TRBJ2-2; the D is unclear. This CDR3 is built from 14 residues. The V gene's germline CDR1 is SEHNR and CDR2 FQNEAQ (reference sequence). Trimming cost V 3 bases and J 1 base, with 6 bases left between them. The CDR3 nucleotides are TGTGCCAGCAGCTTTACAGTGAACACCGGGGAGCTGTTTTTT. This encodes CASSFTVNTGELFF. Variable domain in full (rest from reference TRBV7-9 and TRBJ2-2): DTGVSQNPRHKITKRGQNVTFRCDPISEHNRLYWYRQTLGQGPEFLTYFQNEAQLEKSRLLSDRFSAERPKGSFSTLEIQRTEQGDSAMYLCASSFTVNTGELFFGEGSRLTVL.

This clone was seen just once. V gene TRBV4-3 combines with J gene TRBJ2-7; 11 positions match TRBD2. The V segment lost 2 bases and the J segment 12 bases; nucleotides outside the gene matches: 9. Germline assignment: CDR1 LGHNA and CDR2 YSLEER. The CDR3 contains 14 residues. The CDR3 coding sequence is TGCGCCAGCAGCCAACTGGGACTAGCGGAGGGGGTGTACTTC. Translating gives CASSQLGLAEGVYF.

J is TRBJ2-7 and V is TRBV29-1; 8 bases map to TRBD1. Germline CDR1 SQVTM, CDR2 ANQGSEA. The ends lost 6 bases at V and 3 bases at J; junction bases unmatched: 4. The CDR3 has 12 residues. The CDR3 protein is CSVAGTGYEQYF. The CDR3 DNA reads as TGCAGCGTCGCCGGGACAGGCTACGAGCAGTACTTC.

This clone was seen a single time. This rearrangement joins TRBV10-3 to TRBJ2-1; the D gene is possibly TRBD1 (6 bases). The CDR3 loop spans 17 amino acids. V was pared by 7 bases and J by 5 bases, with 24 bases between. The germline CDR1 and CDR2 sequences are ENHRY and SYGVKD. The CDR3 coding sequence is TGTGCCATCACCCTCGTGGCAGGGGATCACCCAAACAATGAGCAGTTCTTC. Translating gives CAITLVAGDHPNNEQFF.

This rearrangement joins TRBV11-3 to TRBJ1-1; a possible D gene is TRBD1 (5 bases). The length of the CDR3 is 14 residues. Trimming took off 3 bases at V and 8 bases at J, with 16 bases between the two ends. The V gene's germline CDR1 is SGHNT and CDR2 YENEEA. The CDR3 nucleotides are TGTGCCAGCAGCTTTACCGGGACGATCAGCGAAGCTTTCTTT. Protein sequence: CASSFTGTISEAFF.

The J gene is TRBJ2-5, the V gene TRBV5-4; D gene unclear. The CDR3 runs 13 residues. V was shortened by 1 base and J by 3 bases, with 7 bases between the two germline ends. CDR1 is SGHNT, CDR2 YYREEE, per germline (reference sequence). The CDR3 is CASSLIIEETQYF. CDR3 bases: TGTGCCAGCAGCTTGATCATTGAAGAGACCCAGTACTTC.